These T cell receptor beta chains were read from a single sample in a study of CD8+ T cells in alopecia areata. TCRdb's copy holds only in-frame clones and misses some; the assay was immunoSEQ multiplex PCR. The sample carries 35,000 to 45,000 clones, around nine tenths recorded once. Sequencing used CD8+ T cells sorted from blood, obtained at week 24, from a patient treated with tofacitinib. All receptors come from a human donor with alopecia areata. Each CDR3 is given with its conserved first and last residue. The order of the fields is V gene, D gene, J gene, CDR3 protein, CDR3 DNA. A D gene is named only where the DNA matches it firmly.

v_call: TRBV28
d_call: NA
j_call: TRBJ2-2
cdr3_aa: CASSYKVGTPNTGELFF
cdr3_nt: TGTGCCAGCAGTTATAAGGTTGGGACACCGAACACCGGGGAGCTGTTTTTT

v_call: TRBV7-9
d_call: TRBD1
j_call: TRBJ2-3
cdr3_aa: CASSFITDRGDTQYF
cdr3_nt: TGTGCCAGCAGCTTTATCACGGACAGGGGAGATACGCAGTATTTT

v_call: TRBV6-5
d_call: NA
j_call: TRBJ2-3
cdr3_aa: CASGGAADTQYF
cdr3_nt: TGTGCCAGCGGGGGGGCGGCAGATACGCAGTATTTT

v_call: TRBV23-1
d_call: NA
j_call: TRBJ2-1
cdr3_aa: CASSHLDSPNEQFF
cdr3_nt: TGCGCCAGCAGTCATTTGGACTCGCCCAATGAGCAGTTCTTC

v_call: TRBV7-6
d_call: NA
j_call: TRBJ2-6
cdr3_aa: CASSLEQGSGANVLTF
cdr3_nt: TGTGCCAGCAGCTTAGAGCAGGGGTCTGGGGCCAACGTCCTGACTTTC

v_call: TRBV29-1
d_call: NA
j_call: TRBJ2-1
cdr3_aa: CSVEILGLVSYNEQFF
cdr3_nt: TGCAGCGTTGAAATCTTGGGGCTCGTCTCTTACAATGAGCAGTTCTTC

v_call: TRBV11-2
d_call: NA
j_call: TRBJ2-7
cdr3_aa: CASSLVGEVYEQYF
cdr3_nt: TGTGCCAGCAGCTTAGTAGGGGAAGTCTACGAGCAGTACTTC

v_call: TRBV29-1
d_call: TRBD1
j_call: TRBJ2-7
cdr3_aa: CSALGQGDSYEQYF
cdr3_nt: TGCAGCGCTCTAGGACAGGGGGATTCCTACGAGCAGTACTTC

v_call: TRBV28
d_call: NA
j_call: TRBJ2-3
cdr3_aa: CASRDSKGDTDTQYF
cdr3_nt: TGTGCCAGCAGGGACAGTAAGGGGGACACAGATACGCAGTATTTT

v_call: TRBV6-6
d_call: NA
j_call: TRBJ2-5
cdr3_aa: CASSPTRRAQETQYF
cdr3_nt: TGTGCCAGCAGTCCGACTAGAAGGGCCCAAGAGACCCAGTACTTC

v_call: TRBV7-9
d_call: NA
j_call: TRBJ1-1
cdr3_aa: CASSPPASTEAFF
cdr3_nt: TGTGCCAGCAGCCCCCCCGCCAGCACTGAAGCTTTCTTT

v_call: TRBV5-6
d_call: NA
j_call: TRBJ2-3
cdr3_aa: CASSFRLPADTQYF
cdr3_nt: TGTGCCAGCAGCTTCCGACTTCCCGCAGATACGCAGTATTTT

v_call: TRBV19
d_call: NA
j_call: TRBJ2-2
cdr3_aa: CASGMNTGELFF
cdr3_nt: TGTGCCAGCGGCATGAACACCGGGGAGCTGTTTTTT